Sequencing of this TCR beta chain was carried out in a study of T cells in Graves' hyperthyroidism and ophthalmopathy. There are 15 residues in the CDR3. Germline V gene lookup returns CDR1 LGHDT and CDR2 YNNKEL (reference sequence). Unmatched junction bases numbered 5, after V lost 0 bases and J lost 4 bases. At least ten counts were recorded for this clonotype. Its antigen is still unknown. Amplification targeted TCR beta CDR3 regions from RNA transcripts. The TCR CDR3 was amplified in a first-round RT-PCR using the HTBI primer set. TCRdb analysed the multiplex PCR reads with MiXCR anew, one entry per CDR3 protein. The sample records around 300,000 distinct CDR3 sequences, 10% to 15% being singletons. Study conclusions and caveats: Model predictions of ophthalmopathy came a median around 6.5 months before onset. Blood samples included most of the expanded thyroid clonotypes exceeding 0.001.

Exclusion criteria comprised uncontrolled infection, other autoimmune disease, pregnancy or lactation. The sequenced sample was blood. This receptor was taken from a woman aged 30 to 39 with Graves' hyperthyroidism that later progressed to Graves' ophthalmopathy. The chain joins TRBV3-1 to TRBJ1-2; 7 bases align to TRBD1. Written as DNA, the CDR3 is TGTGCCAGCAGCCAAGACACGGACAGGCTCTATGGCTACACCTTC. It yields the protein CASSQDTDRLYGYTF.